This T cell receptor (beta chain) derives from a study of CD8+CD57+ T cells in acquired aplastic anemia (dated by TCRdb to the late 2010s). For the study in its entirety: A mean of about 3.2 ug of DNA, ranging from roughly 0.2 to 27.4 ug, was extracted from sorted CD4+ and CD8+ cells. A CD8+CD57+ expansion meant a frequency higher than the mean frequency seen in healthy subjects.

With respect to this clonotype: Its antigen is unknown. Base qualities are not recorded, but no much larger clone differs from it by a single base.

CDR1 SGHTA and CDR2 FQGNSA are derived from the germline V gene. The junction carries 21 bases between V and J, which are trimmed by 2 bases and 7 bases respectively. The CDR3 goes from the cysteine to the phenylalanine over 18 residues. Left in the record is the CDR3 DNA by itself, 54 bases read in frame from the first base. Flow cytometry had shown CD8+CD57+ cell expansion in the patients selected for sequencing. Severe acquired aplastic anemia was diagnosed in all patients according to International Study of Aplastic Anemia and Agranulocytosis and Camitta criteria. Patients had received no therapy at the time of blood sampling. TCR repertoires of sorted CD4+ and CD8+ blood T cells from severe aplastic anemia patients and healthy subjects were deep-sequenced in the study. In the USA, patient enrollment took place under clinicaltrials.gov protocols 00001620, 01623167, 00001397, 00071045, 00081523 and 00961064. Ficoll-Paque density gradient centrifugation was used to isolate peripheral blood mononuclear cells. CD4+ and CD8+ T cells were sorted by FACS or magnetic beads before DNA extraction.

The study at large found these results: Some 31 CD8+ CDR3 sequences were shared between patients and controls but appeared highly expressed in patients and within their immunodominant clones. Patients and healthy controls showed no significant difference in CD8+ Simpson's diversity (P=0.060).

TCR beta VDJ combination and CDR3 sequence profiling used genomic DNA as the template. An Illumina HiSeq 2000 was used for TCR repertoire sequencing. Under the source paper's analysis protocol: TRBV/TRBJ rearrangement plots, CDR3 size and DJ length profiles, and Simpson's diversity index were used to assess repertoires. The most abundant DNA sequence in the deep sequencing data was defined as the immunodominant clone. CDR3 amino acid sequences were checked for sharing across subjects and were also compared against the VDJdb database and published repertoires. TCRdb reworked the public reads: Q25 trimming with fastp, MiXCR clone assembly, productive beta chains retained. Rows matching on CDR3 protein sequence are summarized as one entry with the most common DNA and genes. TCRdb, not the authors, supplied the V and J calls. The table for this sample lists under 250,000 distinct CDR3 sequences; 50% to 70% of them were counted only once. In total, the top ten clones hold about three fifths of the sample.

The chain couples TRBV7-2 to TRBJ1-6, with no confidently assigned D gene. This receptor was taken from a human donor with aplastic anemia. The sample was sorted CD4+, CD8+, or CD8+CD57+ T cells (not recorded which) from PBMCs. At the DNA level, the sequence is TGTGCCAGCAGCTTAAATCCAACGGGTCTAGGTAGAAATTCACCCCTCCACTTT. This yields the protein CASSLNPTGLGRNSPLHF.